This entry features one T cell receptor beta chain sequence. There is no known antigen for this receptor. No base quality values were provided; no much bigger clone lies one nucleotide off. The sample belongs to a study of OX40 agonist ivuxolimab in advanced cancers. Background for the entire study: Ivuxolimab, which targeted the costimulatory receptor OX40 (CD134), was an agonistic, fully human IgG2 monoclonal antibody. Intravenous ivuxolimab was administered to patients every 2 weeks at six dose levels: 0.01, 0.1, 0.3, 1.5, 3 and 10 mg/kg. Prior anti-PD-1, anti-PD-L1 or anti-CTLA-4 therapy was permitted, and approximately 40% of dose-escalation patients had received checkpoint inhibitors. The purpose of peripheral TCRbeta sequencing was to test whether ivuxolimab changed TCR sequence diversity and led to clonal T-cell expansion. The paper reports the monotherapy dose-escalation portion (N of about 50 patients) of the phase I ivuxolimab trial. Partial responses occurred in three dose-escalation patients: two with cutaneous melanoma and one with hepatocellular carcinoma. Of the roughly 54 patients in dose escalation, some 19 had hepatocellular carcinoma, around 15 had melanoma, 9 had renal cell carcinoma and 9 had head and neck cancer. A male proportion of 82.7% and a mean age of 60 years, ranging from roughly 23 to 79, were recorded for the dose-escalation cohort. What the work shows at the level of the full study, not this receptor alone: The antigen specificity of the peripheral T cells that underwent clonal expansion was not determined. After ivuxolimab, CD8+ T cells had more expanded clones than CD4+ T cells on average. Partial responders in the 0.1-3.0 mg/kg groups had among the lowest normalized peripheral clonal expansion, especially among CD8+ T cells. Low levels of normalized T-cell clonal expansion were also shown by some nonresponding patients. At doses from 0.1 to 3.0 mg/kg, clonal expansion was seen in both CD4+ and CD8+ blood T cells between baseline and week 6.

The CDR3 has 13 amino acids, counting the end cysteine and phenylalanine. The entry retains the CDR3 DNA only, 39 bases that are in frame from base 1. The V and J ends are trimmed by 5 bases and 0 bases, leaving 8 bases between them. From a lookup of the germline V gene, CDR1 and CDR2 are SGHRS and YFSETQ. The trial excluded patients who had a history of autoimmune disease or were on systemic immunosuppression. In every dose cohort, peripheral blood was drawn for TCR sequencing at baseline, cycle 4 day 1, and cycle 7 day 1. Samples came from an open-label, multicenter, first-in-human phase I dose-escalation trial of ivuxolimab. Adults with locally advanced or metastatic melanoma, renal cell carcinoma, hepatocellular carcinoma or head and neck squamous cell carcinoma were enrolled in the trial. Before TCR sequencing, CD4+ and CD8+ T cells were separately sorted from peripheral blood. To sequence the TCRbeta CDR3 region, genomic DNA was isolated from the sorted cells. The immunoSEQ Assay was used for sequencing of TCRbeta CDR3 regions. Held by TCRdb, this immuneACCESS table contains in-frame sequences only and omits some clones. Under half of the omission traces to an unresolved V gene where checked; the cause of the rest is unknown. Recorded for this sample are about 66,000 clones; approximately 83% of them occurred a single time. The ten largest clones represent 3.5% to 4.5% of the sample.

Rearrangement joined TRBV5-1 to TRBJ1-1, with the D gene not confidently named. This receptor was taken from an adult with an advanced solid tumor such as melanoma, head and neck, liver or kidney cancer. Specimen: CD4+ or CD8+ T cells sorted from blood, collected in a trial of the OX40 agonist ivuxolimab. The DNA sequence reads TGCGCCAGCAGTGGAAACATGAACACTGAAGCTTTCTTT. This codes for CASSGNMNTEAFF.